The source of this T cell receptor beta chain is a study of glioma-infiltrating T cells. Study results and caveats: CDR3 overlap between tissue and blood was very small. Non-neoplastic patients had below-expected tissue-blood divergence, while all gliomas exceeded expectation.

Comments on this clonotype: Its antigen is as yet unknown. As the CDR3 is not closed by the conserved phenylalanine or tryptophan, this likely results from a read error.

The iRepertoire nested amplicon-rescue multiplex PCR amplified TCR alpha and beta CDR3s from RNA. From the multiplex PCR reads, TCRdb called clonotypes with MiXCR, one entry per CDR3 protein. The data show over 100,000 distinct CDR3 sequences, about 25% seen once. The sequenced sample consisted of glioma tissue, nonneoplastic brain tissue, or PBMCs (not recorded which). The TCR was taken from a human donor with low-grade glioma or glioblastoma, undergoing nonglioma brain surgery, or in good health (not recorded which).

The CDR3 sequence: CASSNRELEAFC. The CDR3, as DNA: TGTGCCAGTAGTAACAGGGAGCTTGAAGCTTTCTGT. J is TRBJ1-1 and V is TRBV6-2 or TRBV6-3, with D perhaps matching TRBD1 (6 bases). CDR1 and CDR2 (germline): MNHEY, SVGEGT. Trimming took off 9 bases at V and 7 bases at J, with 15 bases between the two ends. The CDR3 length is 12 residues.